Shown below are 22 T cell receptor beta chains from a single sample sequenced in a study of cytomegalovirus exposure and HLA in healthy donors (dated by TCRdb to 2016 to 2017). To prepare the library, the immunoSEQ multiplex PCR assay was applied. For the multiplex PCR, a mixture combining 60 forward primers for TCR Vbeta segments and 13 reverse primers for TCR Jbeta segments was used. TCRdb took over this immuneACCESS table, retaining in-frame rearrangements with V and J assigned. Such tables are incomplete; in checked studies, under half of the missing clones stem from an unresolved V gene, and the remainder is unexplained. This sample has about 180,000 clones in its table, and around four fifths of those were observed once. The ten most abundant clones make up about 3.8% of the sample. The sample taken for sequencing was PBMCs. The receptors come from a woman aged 55 to 70 in good health and CMV-seropositive.

A word on this clone: Other DNA sequences in the same sample also yield this CDR3. The chain combines TRBV10-2 with TRBJ2-6; a weak D match, TRBD1 (5 bases). Germline V gene lookup returns CDR1 WSHSY and CDR2 SAAADI. The CDR3 covers 16 residues. Trimming took 10 bases from V and 4 from J, leaving 20 bases between them. The CDR3 region has the DNA TGCGCCACCATGGGGCTCCCCGTCTCCGGGGCCAACGTCCTGACTTTC. The encoded protein is CATMGLPVSGANVLTF.

The chain couples TRBV7-2 to TRBJ2-7; no clear D gene. Trimming pared 5 bases from V and 0 bases from J, leaving 11 bases between. The CDR3 is made up of 14 amino acids. Germline V CDR1 and CDR2: SGHTA, FQGNSA. The CDR3 loop reads CASSPPTSSYEQYF. CDR3 sequence (DNA): TGTGCCAGCAGCCCGCCAACAAGCTCCTACGAGCAGTACTTC. Filled out from reference TRBV7-2 and TRBJ2-7, the complete variable domain reads GAGVSQSPSNKVTEKGKDVELRCDPISGHTALYWYRQSLGQGLEFLIYFQGNSAPDKSGLPSDRFSAERTGGSVSTLTIQRTQQEDSAVYLCASSPPTSSYEQYFGPGTRLTVT.

This clone has only a few counts. A junction end diverges from the germline sequence, so it may reflect a read error. The V call is TRBV30, the J call TRBJ2-6; a weak D match, TRBD1 (5 bases). This CDR3 spans 15 amino acids. Germline V gives CDR1 GTSNPN, CDR2 SVGIG (reference sequence). The DNA for the CDR3 is TGTGCCTGGAGTACCGACGGACACAAGGCCAACGGCCTGACTTTC. Translating it yields CAWSTDGHKANGLTF.

The V call is TRBV6-4, the J call TRBJ1-6; 9 bases agree with TRBD1. The V and J ends lost 3 bases and 0 bases, in that order; junction bases with no gene match: 12. Germline V gives CDR1 MRHNA, CDR2 SNTAGT. This CDR3 contains 20 residues. The CDR3 here is CASSEYPQGAFSSYNSPLHF. The CDR3 DNA reads as TGTGCCAGCAGTGAATATCCACAGGGGGCATTTAGCTCCTATAATTCACCCCTCCACTTT.

This sequence joins TRBV18 and TRBJ2-3; TRBD2 matches 8 bases. Germline V lookup: CDR1 KGHSH, CDR2 LQKENI. With 2 bases clipped from V and 4 bases from J, the junction kept 2 bases outside the gene matches. The CDR3 loop spans 14 amino acids. CDR3 DNA sequence: TGTGCCAGCTCACCAAGGACTAGCCCAGATACGCAGTATTTT. Protein product: CASSPRTSPDTQYF.

The rearrangement joins TRBV5-8 to TRBJ1-1; possible D gene TRBD1, 5 bases. V was clipped by 0 bases and J by 0 bases, with 12 bases between them. Germline V gene data show CDR1 as SGHTS and CDR2 as YDEGEE. The length of the CDR3 is 16 residues. CDR3 sequence reads: CASSLEAGRLNTEAFF. The CDR3 DNA reads TGTGCCAGCAGCTTGGAGGCAGGGAGGTTGAACACTGAAGCTTTCTTT.

The chain employs TRBV27 and TRBJ2-1, with 8 bases fitting TRBD2. J lost 10 bases, V lost 3 bases, and 11 bases had no gene match. This CDR3 contains 15 residues. Per the germline V gene, CDR1 is MNHEY and CDR2 is SMNVEV (reference sequence). CDR3 DNA sequence: TGTGCCAGCAGTTTCTCAGCACTAGCGGCGTTGGAGCAGTTCTTC. Translated, it gives CASSFSALAALEQFF.

The chain combines TRBV7-3 with TRBJ2-3; TRBD2 matches at 8 bases. CDR3 length: 14 residues. Losses at the gene ends were 4 bases for V and 4 bases for J; bases not matched to a gene: 4. CDR1 is SGHTA, CDR2 FQGTGA, per germline. CDR3 amino acids: CASSSGGGPDTQYF. In nucleotides, the CDR3 is TGTGCCAGCAGCTCGGGGGGGGGCCCAGATACGCAGTATTTT.

The chain carries TRBV30 and TRBJ1-2, with a weak D call TRBD1 (6 bases). Germline loops: CDR1 GTSNPN, CDR2 SVGIG (reference sequence). Trimming left V 0 bases short and J 0 bases short, with 11 bases between. This CDR3 is 15 amino acids long. The CDR3, as DNA: TGTGCCTGGAGTGTACAGGGCGCAACTAACTATGGCTACACCTTC. Its translation is CAWSVQGATNYGYTF.

The table lists this clone with a count of one. The chain employs TRBV6-1 and TRBJ1-5; the D is unclear. V shed 7 bases and J shed 7 bases, with 14 bases lying between them. The CDR3 has 13 amino acids. Germline V CDR1 and CDR2: MNHNS, SASEGT. The CDR3 bases are TGTGCCAGCACCTTTAGGGCGGGGCAGCCCCAGCATTTT. Protein: CASTFRAGQPQHF.

The chain uses TRBV7-3 and TRBJ2-1; 8 bases align to TRBD2. Germline CDR1 SGHTA, CDR2 FQGTGA. After removal of 5 bases from V and 7 bases from J, the junction contained 19 bases not matched to a gene. The CDR3 is 18 residues long. The CDR3 nucleotides are TGTGCCAGCAGCAAGGGGTTCGGAGTGGCGGGAGGAGGAAATGAGCAGTTCTTC. Translating gives CASSKGFGVAGGGNEQFF.

V and J are TRBV7-3 and TRBJ1-1, with TRBD1 matching over 7 bases. V was clipped by 5 bases and J by 0 bases; unmatched bases: 6. The CDR3 is made up of 15 amino acids. CDR1 is SGHTA, CDR2 FQGTGA, per germline. Written as DNA, the CDR3 is TGTGCCAGCAGCCAGGGACAGATAATGAACACTGAAGCTTTCTTT. It encodes CASSQGQIMNTEAFF.

The chain links TRBV9 to TRBJ2-3; 8 bases are shared with TRBD2. The CDR3 is made up of 14 amino acids. V shed 4 bases, J shed 5 bases, and the junction held 6 bases outside the gene matches. The germline V gene encodes CDR1 SGDLS and CDR2 YYNGEE. CDR3 loop: CASSISGVGDTQYF. Here the CDR3 DNA reads TGTGCCAGCAGCATTAGCGGGGTGGGAGATACGCAGTATTTT.

With regard to this clone: One end of the junction does not line up with germline, which may come from a read error. The V gene is TRBV28, the J gene TRBJ2-6, with 11 bases aligning to TRBD1. Germline values: CDR1 MDHEN, CDR2 SYDVKM. The CDR3 loop spans 17 amino acids. Here the CDR3 DNA reads TGTGCCAGCATGCGGACAGGGGGCAACCCTGGGGCCAACGGCCTGACTTTC. Protein product: CASMRTGGNPGANGLTF. Together with reference TRBV28 and TRBJ2-6, the CDR3 gives the full variable domain: DVKVTQSSRYLVKRTGEKVFLECVQDMDHENMFWYRQDPGLGLRLIYFSYDVKMKEKGDIPEGYSVSREKKERFSLILESASTNQTSMYLCASMRTGGNPGANGLTFGAGSRLTVL.

The chain has TRBV5-1 and TRBJ1-3, with a weak D call TRBD1 (5 bases). The CDR3 loop spans 16 amino acids. Trimming shortened V by 4 bases and J by 0 bases, and 14 bases separated the two germline ends. CDR1 is SGHRS and CDR2 is YFSETQ in the germline V gene. The CDR3 DNA reads as TGCGCCAGCAGCGCCGGCGGGGCTCTCTCTGGAAACACCATATATTTT. Translation gives CASSAGGALSGNTIYF.

The gene calls are TRBV18 and TRBJ2-7; the match to TRBD1 covers 10 bases. The CDR3 has 15 residues. The trim removed 1 base at V and 3 bases at J, leaving 3 bases unmatched. The germline V gene has CDR1 KGHSH and CDR2 LQKENI. CDR3 residues: CASSPLTGGSYEQYF. The CDR3 region has the DNA TGTGCCAGCTCACCACTGACAGGGGGCAGCTACGAGCAGTACTTC.

The chain carries TRBV27 and TRBJ2-5; TRBD1 might be the D (6 bases). The germline V and J ends were trimmed by 0 bases and 4 bases, with 9 bases remaining between them. CDR1 and CDR2 from the germline V gene are MNHEY and SMNVEV (reference sequence). CDR3 length: 14 amino acids. The CDR3 spells CASSLSTGRETQYF. As DNA, the CDR3 is TGTGCCAGCAGTTTATCAACAGGGCGAGAGACCCAGTACTTC.

This chain connects TRBV5-4 to TRBJ1-1; the match to TRBD1 covers 8 bases. The CDR3 sequence is 15 residues long. CDR1 SGHNT and CDR2 YYREEE come from the germline V gene (reference sequence). V gave up 4 bases and J gave up 3 bases; unmatched junction bases: 8. CDR3 sequence reads: CASSARTGSYTEAFF. In nucleotides, the CDR3 is TGTGCCAGCAGCGCGAGGACAGGGTCGTACACTGAAGCTTTCTTT.

This chain links TRBV28 with TRBJ1-4, with 8 bases that match TRBD1. V lost 7 bases, J lost 8 bases, and 9 bases stayed unmatched. The CDR3 is 14 amino acids. CDR1 and CDR2 from the germline V gene are MDHEN and SYDVKM. The CDR3 here is CASKGDRREEKLFF. DNA of the CDR3: TGTGCCAGCAAAGGGGACAGGCGAGAGGAAAAACTGTTTTTT. Together with reference TRBV28 and TRBJ1-4, the CDR3 gives the full variable domain: DVKVTQSSRYLVKRTGEKVFLECVQDMDHENMFWYRQDPGLGLRLIYFSYDVKMKEKGDIPEGYSVSREKKERFSLILESASTNQTSMYLCASKGDRREEKLFFGSGTQLSVL.

The V call is TRBV7-2, the J call TRBJ1-5; unclear D gene. This CDR3 contains 14 residues. V lost 5 bases to trimming and J lost 11 bases, with 19 bases between them. The germline CDR1 and CDR2 sequences are SGHTA and FQGNSA. The CDR3 nucleotides are TGTGCCAGCAGCCCTACCCCGGGAAGCAATGCCCAGCATTTT. Amino acids: CASSPTPGSNAQHF.

The genes are TRBV7-6 and TRBJ2-3, with 14 nucleotides matching TRBD2. Germline-derived CDR1 and CDR2 are SGHVS and FNYEAQ. This CDR3 has 18 residues. V lost 4 bases and J lost 1; bases outside the gene matches: 7. The CDR3 sequence: CASSSTSGGAGGTDTQYF. As DNA, the CDR3 is TGTGCCAGCAGCTCGACTAGCGGGGGGGCTGGAGGCACAGATACGCAGTATTTT.

V gene TRBV28 combines with J gene TRBJ2-7; 7 positions match TRBD2. Losses at the gene ends were 7 bases for V and 4 bases for J; bases not matched to a gene: 13. CDR3 length: 15 residues. Germline V gives CDR1 MDHEN, CDR2 SYDVKM. The DNA for the CDR3 is TGTGCCAGCAAAGGGTTCGGGGGGAGGGCTTACGAGCAGTACTTC. Protein sequence: CASKGFGGRAYEQYF.